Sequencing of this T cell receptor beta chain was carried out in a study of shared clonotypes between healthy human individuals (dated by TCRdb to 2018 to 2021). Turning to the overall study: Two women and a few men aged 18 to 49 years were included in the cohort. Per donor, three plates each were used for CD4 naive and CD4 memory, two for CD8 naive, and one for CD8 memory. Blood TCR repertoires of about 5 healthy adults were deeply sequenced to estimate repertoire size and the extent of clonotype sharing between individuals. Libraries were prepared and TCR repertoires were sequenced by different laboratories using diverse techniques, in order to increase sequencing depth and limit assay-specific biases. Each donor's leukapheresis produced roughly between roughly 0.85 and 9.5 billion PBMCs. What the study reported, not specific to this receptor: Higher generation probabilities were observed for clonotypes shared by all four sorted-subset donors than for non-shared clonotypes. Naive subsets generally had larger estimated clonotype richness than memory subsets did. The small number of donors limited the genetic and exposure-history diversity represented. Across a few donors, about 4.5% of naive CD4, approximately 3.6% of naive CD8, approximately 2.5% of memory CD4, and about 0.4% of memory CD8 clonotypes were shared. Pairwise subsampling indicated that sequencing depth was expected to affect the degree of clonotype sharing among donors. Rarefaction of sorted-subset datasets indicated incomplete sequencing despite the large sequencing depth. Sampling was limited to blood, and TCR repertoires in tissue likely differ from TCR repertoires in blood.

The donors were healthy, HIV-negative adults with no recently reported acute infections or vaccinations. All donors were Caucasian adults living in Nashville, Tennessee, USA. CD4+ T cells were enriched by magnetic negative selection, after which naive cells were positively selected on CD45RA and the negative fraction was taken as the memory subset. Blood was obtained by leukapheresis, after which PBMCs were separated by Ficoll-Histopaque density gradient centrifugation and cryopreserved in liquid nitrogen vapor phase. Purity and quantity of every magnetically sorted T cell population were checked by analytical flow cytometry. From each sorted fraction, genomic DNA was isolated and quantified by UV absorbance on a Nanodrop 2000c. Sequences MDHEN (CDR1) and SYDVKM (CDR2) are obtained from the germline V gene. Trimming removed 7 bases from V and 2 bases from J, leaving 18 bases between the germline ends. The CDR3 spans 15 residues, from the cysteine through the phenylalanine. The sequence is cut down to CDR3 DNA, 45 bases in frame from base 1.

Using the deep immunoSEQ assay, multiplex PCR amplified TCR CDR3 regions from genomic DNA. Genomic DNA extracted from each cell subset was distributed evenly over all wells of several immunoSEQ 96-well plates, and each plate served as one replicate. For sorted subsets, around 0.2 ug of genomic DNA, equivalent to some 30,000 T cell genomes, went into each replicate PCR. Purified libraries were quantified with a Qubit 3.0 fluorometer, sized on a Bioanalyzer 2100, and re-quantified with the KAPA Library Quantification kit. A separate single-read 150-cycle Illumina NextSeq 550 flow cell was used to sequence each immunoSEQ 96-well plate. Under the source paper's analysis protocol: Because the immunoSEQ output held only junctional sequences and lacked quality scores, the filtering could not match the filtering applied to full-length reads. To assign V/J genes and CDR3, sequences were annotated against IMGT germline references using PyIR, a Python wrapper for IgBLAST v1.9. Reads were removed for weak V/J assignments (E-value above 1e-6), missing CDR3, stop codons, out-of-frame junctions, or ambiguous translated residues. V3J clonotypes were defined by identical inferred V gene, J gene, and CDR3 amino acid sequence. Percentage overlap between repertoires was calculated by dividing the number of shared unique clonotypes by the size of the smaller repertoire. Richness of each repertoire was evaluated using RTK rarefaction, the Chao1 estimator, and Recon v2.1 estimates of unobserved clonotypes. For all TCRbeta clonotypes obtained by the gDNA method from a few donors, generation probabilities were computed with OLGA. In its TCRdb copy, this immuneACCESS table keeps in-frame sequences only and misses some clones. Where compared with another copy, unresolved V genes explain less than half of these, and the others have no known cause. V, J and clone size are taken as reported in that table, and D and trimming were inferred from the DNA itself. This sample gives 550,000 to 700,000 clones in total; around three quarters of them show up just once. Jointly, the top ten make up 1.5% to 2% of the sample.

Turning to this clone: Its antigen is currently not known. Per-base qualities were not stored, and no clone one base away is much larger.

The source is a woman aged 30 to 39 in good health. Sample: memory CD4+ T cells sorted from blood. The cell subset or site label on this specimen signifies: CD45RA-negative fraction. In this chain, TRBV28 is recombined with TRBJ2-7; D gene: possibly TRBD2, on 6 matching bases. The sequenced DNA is TGTGCCAGCAAAGGGCCGGGGGTTGGGCCCTACGAGCAGTACTTC. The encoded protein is CASKGPGVGPYEQYF.